Presented here are 5 T cell receptor beta chains from one specimen sequenced in a study of blood T cell repertoires in COVID-19. The repertoire was sequenced with immunoSEQ multiplex PCR; TCRdb's copy has only in-frame clones and lacks some. In the table there are approximately 210,000 clones, 70% to 90% of which are singletons. The sample comprised peripheral blood. The receptor set was obtained from a woman in her 70s with active or convalescent COVID-19.

This clone has more than one count but fewer than ten. The V call is TRBV11-3, the J call TRBJ2-1, with D uncertain. V lost 0 bases to trimming and J lost 6 bases, with 6 bases between them. The CDR3 is made up of 13 amino acids. Germline V gene lookup returns CDR1 SGHNT and CDR2 YENEEA. The DNA of the CDR3 is TGTGCCAGCAGCTTAGAGAACAGCAATGAGCAGTTCTTC. It yields the protein CASSLENSNEQFF.

The rearrangement links TRBV18 to TRBJ2-7; D is possibly TRBD1 (5 bases). CDR1 KGHSH and CDR2 LQKENI come from the germline V gene. The V and J ends lost 0 bases and 3 bases respectively, with 18 bases between them. The CDR3 is 17 residues long. Written as DNA, the CDR3 is TGTGCCAGCTCACCACCGCGGTCGGACACCAAATACTACGAGCAGTACTTC. Amino acids: CASSPPRSDTKYYEQYF.

The chain uses TRBV6-5 and TRBJ1-1; D is unclear. The CDR3 totals 14 residues. The germline V gene encodes CDR1 MNHEY and CDR2 SVGAGI. Trimming left V 0 bases short and J 4 bases short, with 9 bases between. CDR3 bases: TGTGCCAGCAGTTACTCCGTCCGGGGCACTGAAGCTTTCTTT. It specifies CASSYSVRGTEAFF.

The V and J genes are TRBV25-1 and TRBJ1-2, with 9 bases fitting TRBD1. Trimming removed 1 base from V and 8 bases from J; junction bases left unmatched: 5. Looked up from germline, CDR1 is MGHDK and CDR2 is SYGVNS. The CDR3 totals 14 residues. The DNA for the CDR3 is TGTGCCAGCAGTGAATTAGGGACAGGGCCCGGCTACACCTTC. Amino acids: CASSELGTGPGYTF.

This chain links TRBV7-2 with TRBJ2-5, with a possible D match to TRBD2 (6 bases). V was cut by 0 bases and J by 4 bases, with 12 bases left in between. CDR1 and CDR2 (germline): SGHTA, FQGNSA. The length of the CDR3 is 15 residues. CDR3 DNA: TGTGCCAGCAGCTTAGCACTAGCAATTGGAGAGACCCAGTACTTC. Translated, it gives CASSLALAIGETQYF.